These T cell receptor beta chains were read from a single sample in a study of beta chain features in type 1 diabetes. Using immunoSEQ multiplex PCR, the repertoire was profiled, and TCRdb retains in-frame clones only, with some absent. The table includes hundreds of thousands of clones, roughly 12% detected once. The sequencing input was naive CD4+ T cells from blood. The receptors were sampled from a man aged 18 to 30 in good health. Each CDR3 is given without its conserved first and last residue. The size field is filled for only some rows; it gives once, few, many or a size class.

abundance: few
j_gene: TRBJ2-3
v_gene: TRBV28
CDR3aa: ASSSSGTGVTDTQY

abundance: few
j_gene: TRBJ2-5
v_gene: TRBV9
CDR3aa: ASSPGLAGPGETQY

abundance: few
j_gene: TRBJ2-2
v_gene: TRBV6-5
CDR3aa: ASRGQDPTGELF

abundance: NA
j_gene: TRBJ2-2
v_gene: TRBV5-1
CDR3aa: ASSLGQGTNTGELF

abundance: NA
j_gene: TRBJ2-5
v_gene: TRBV10-3
CDR3aa: AISGGLAGGLQETQY

abundance: NA
j_gene: TRBJ2-5
v_gene: TRBV29-1
CDR3aa: SVEKSGQSGAQY

abundance: NA
j_gene: TRBJ1-1
v_gene: TRBV4-2
CDR3aa: ASSQGDRLNTEAF

abundance: NA
j_gene: TRBJ2-7
v_gene: TRBV11-1
CDR3aa: ASSYRMTGFQSYEQY

abundance: NA
j_gene: TRBJ2-6
v_gene: TRBV7-2
CDR3aa: ASSFLGSGAGANVLT

abundance: few
j_gene: TRBJ2-1
v_gene: TRBV5-4
CDR3aa: ASSLAGGGGDNEQF

abundance: few
j_gene: TRBJ2-1
v_gene: TRBV4-3
CDR3aa: ASSQEGTGTIYNEQF

abundance: NA
j_gene: TRBJ1-6
v_gene: TRBV4-2
CDR3aa: ASSQGDRRLSSYNSPLH